These T cell receptor beta chains were read from a single sample in a study of human T cells and chemical hapten exposure. Using its own MiXCR run on the reads, TCRdb lists one record per CDR3 protein. Found here are around 120,000 distinct CDR3 sequences, 8.5% to 9% of them singletons; the top ten hold approximately 1.5%. The sample taken for sequencing was whole blood. The receptors originated from a human donor in good health. Some clones in this sample may be carry-over from other donors' samples. Each CDR3 is given with its conserved first and last residue. A D gene is named only where the DNA matches it firmly. Only part of the rows carry a size: once, few, many, or a class if the clone is expanded.

J gene | clone size | V gene | D gene | CDR3 DNA | CDR3 protein
TRBJ2-4 | many | TRBV29-1 | . | TGCAGTAGTCGGATGGGAGTCCCGAATCAGTACTTC | CSSRMGVPNQYF
TRBJ2-2 | many | TRBV7-9 | . | TGTGCCAGCAGCGGGGGCAGGGATATCGCCGGGGAGCTGTTTTTT | CASSGGRDIAGELFF
TRBJ2-6 | few | TRBV5-1 | TRBD1 | TGCGCCAGCGGGACAGGGGCTGGGGCCAACGTCCTGACTTTC | CASGTGAGANVLTF
TRBJ1-1 | many | TRBV9 | . | TGTGCCAGCAGCGGACAGGAATACAACACTGAAGCTTTCTTT | CASSGQEYNTEAFF
TRBJ2-7 | few | TRBV12-3/TRBV12-4 | . | TGTGCCAGCAGTCCCCGCACCGACTGGGGAATTTACGAGCAGTACTTC | CASSPRTDWGIYEQYF
TRBJ1-2 | many | TRBV10-3 | . | TGTGCCATCAGTGAAGGTGGAGATGGCTACACCTTC | CAISEGGDGYTF
TRBJ1-6 | few | TRBV27 | TRBD1 | TGTGCCAGCAGTTTAGGCCACAGGGGAAGTACACCCCTCCACTTT | CASSLGHRGSTPLHF
TRBJ2-7 | once | TRBV5-5 | TRBD1 | TGTGCCAGCAGCTTGGAGACAGGGGCAAGGAACGAGCAGTACTTC | CASSLETGARNEQYF
TRBJ1-4 | . | TRBV4-3 | TRBD1 | TGCGCCAGCAGCCAAGATCGGGGCAGGGGGAATGAAAAACTGTTTTTT | CASSQDRGRGNEKLFF
TRBJ1-6 | many | TRBV7-2 | TRBD1 | TGTGCCAGCAGCTCATTTATGACAGGGGGGGATTCACCCCTCCACTTT | CASSSFMTGGDSPLHF
TRBJ2-1 | few | TRBV7-6 | TRBD2 | TGTGCCAGCAGCCACCGACTAGCGGGAGGTGGTGAGCAGTTCTTC | CASSHRLAGGGEQFF
TRBJ2-7 | many | TRBV11-2 | . | TGTGCCAGCAGCTTAGAAAAGATCTACGAGCAGTACTTC | CASSLEKIYEQYF
TRBJ1-5 | many | TRBV2 | . | TGTGCCAGCAGTGTACAGGGTGGCAATCAGCCCCAGCATTTT | CASSVQGGNQPQHF
TRBJ2-5 | . | TRBV5-1 | . | TGCGCCAGCAGCTTATTTCCGGGGGAGACCCAGTACTTC | CASSLFPGETQYF
TRBJ1-5 | few | TRBV7-8 | TRBD1 | TGTGCCAGCAGCAACAGGGGCCAGTCCTTTAGCAATCAGCCCCAGCATTTT | CASSNRGQSFSNQPQHF
TRBJ2-3 | . | TRBV6-1 | TRBD2 | TGTGCCAGCACTGCCCTGACTAGCGGGAGGACCGATACGCAGTATTTT | CASTALTSGRTDTQYF
TRBJ1-1 | many | TRBV5-1 | . | TGCGCCAGCAGCCAAGGGGAGAAAGGGTCGTCTTTCTTT | CASSQGEKGSSFF
TRBJ1-2 | many | TRBV20-1 | TRBD1 | TGCAGTGCTAGAGATTGGCAGGGGGTCTTTACCTATGGCTACACCTTC | CSARDWQGVFTYGYTF
TRBJ1-3 | many | TRBV5-5 | . | TGTGCCAGCTCCGGTGGGCTGACAGCTGGAAACACCATATATTTT | CASSGGLTAGNTIYF
TRBJ2-3 | . | TRBV20-1 | . | TGCAGTGCTAAAGGCTTGACAGATACGCAGTATTTT | CSAKGLTDTQYF
TRBJ2-1 | few | TRBV5-1 | . | TGCGCCAGCAGCTTGGTCGACGACAATGAGCAGTTCTTC | CASSLVDDNEQFF
TRBJ1-4 | . | TRBV3-1 | . | TGTGCCAGCAGCCAAGACACGGATTATGAAAAACTGTTTTTT | CASSQDTDYEKLFF
TRBJ1-5 | many | TRBV7-2 | . | TGTGCCAGCAGCGATACCAATCAGCCCCAGCATTTT | CASSDTNQPQHF
TRBJ2-1 | . | TRBV27 | TRBD2 | TGTGCCAGCAGTCCTGGACTAGCGGGAGTTCGGCAGTTCTTC | CASSPGLAGVRQFF
TRBJ1-1 | many | TRBV13 | . | TGTGCCAGCAGCCATTACCGGGAGCCGGTGACTGAAGCTTTCTTT | CASSHYREPVTEAFF
TRBJ2-1 | few | TRBV4-1 | . | TGCGCCAGCAGCCAACCGACAGGTTACAATGAGCAGTTCTTC | CASSQPTGYNEQFF
TRBJ2-7 | . | TRBV14 | TRBD1 | TGTGCCAGCAGCCCCGGGGGGACAGGGGGCCCCTACGAGCAGTACTTC | CASSPGGTGGPYEQYF
TRBJ2-1 | . | TRBV12-3/TRBV12-4 | . | TGTGCCAGCATTGGGGAGCCCTACAATGAGCAGTTCTTC | CASIGEPYNEQFF
TRBJ1-5 | . | TRBV6-2/TRBV6-3 | TRBD1 | TGTGCCAGCGCCGGGCAGGGGGGACAGCCCCAGCATTTT | CASAGQGGQPQHF
TRBJ2-2 | many | TRBV10-1 | TRBD2 | TGCGCCAGCAGAAGCAGCGGGACGAACACCGGGGAGCTGTTTTTT | CASRSSGTNTGELFF
TRBJ1-3 | few | TRBV5-1 | . | TGCGCCAGCAGCTACGACAGGACCTCTGGAAACACCATATATTTT | CASSYDRTSGNTIYF
TRBJ2-3 | many | TRBV18 | . | TGTGCCAGCTCACCCGACTTTACAGATACGCAGTATTTT | CASSPDFTDTQYF
TRBJ1-3 | many | TRBV28 | . | TGTGCCAGCAGTTCCGTGGTGGGGACCGGAAACACCATATATTTT | CASSSVVGTGNTIYF
TRBJ2-1 | few | TRBV7-9 | . | TGTGCCAGCAGCTTAGTCGGTGAGCAGTTCTTC | CASSLVGEQFF
TRBJ2-1 | . | TRBV10-2 | . | TGCGCCAGCAGTGAGTTAAGGGATGAGCAGTTCTTC | CASSELRDEQFF
TRBJ2-7 | . | TRBV12-3/TRBV12-4 | TRBD2 | TGTGCCAGCAGTTTGTACAGCGGGATCGAGCAGTACTTC | CASSLYSGIEQYF
TRBJ2-4 | . | TRBV12-3/TRBV12-4 | . | TGTGCCAGCAGTTCCCCCGGACCCAAAAACATTCAGTACTTC | CASSSPGPKNIQYF
TRBJ1-1 | many | TRBV29-1 | . | TGCAGCGTTGAAGTCCCGAATGAAGCTTTCTTT | CSVEVPNEAFF
TRBJ1-6 | many | TRBV12-3/TRBV12-4 | . | TGTGCCAGCAGTCCCCCTGGGTTAAATTCACCCCTCCACTTT | CASSPPGLNSPLHF
TRBJ1-2 | . | TRBV5-1 | . | TGCGCCAGCAGCGGGGCGGATTATGGCTACACCTTC | CASSGADYGYTF
TRBJ2-3 | . | TRBV11-1 | . | TGTGCCAGCAGCTTCGCCGGGGAGGATACGCAGTATTTT | CASSFAGEDTQYF
TRBJ2-7 | few | TRBV6-5 | TRBD1 | TGTGCCAGCAGTTACGGACAGGGGGCGGGGTCCTACGAGCAGTACTTC | CASSYGQGAGSYEQYF
TRBJ1-2 | many | TRBV29-1 | TRBD1 | TGCAGCGTGAACCGGGACAGGGTTGGCTATGGCTACACCTTC | CSVNRDRVGYGYTF
TRBJ2-1 | many | TRBV7-2 | TRBD2 | TGTGCCAGCAGCTTGGATAGGGCTAGCGGAAACAATGAGCAGTTCTTC | CASSLDRASGNNEQFF
TRBJ1-5 | many | TRBV9 | TRBD1 | TGTGCCAGCAGCGTAGGGGGACAGGGGCATCAGCCCCAGCATTTT | CASSVGGQGHQPQHF
TRBJ2-5 | many | TRBV4-2 | TRBD2 | TGTGCCAGCAGCCAAGAACTAGCGGGAGGGCAGGGGGAGACCCAGTACTTC | CASSQELAGGQGETQYF
TRBJ1-5 | few | TRBV27 | . | TGTGCCAGCAGTTTATTAGGGGGTGGCAATCAGCCCCAGCATTTT | CASSLLGGGNQPQHF
TRBJ1-2 | . | TRBV4-2 | . | TGTGCCAGCAGCCAAGGTACCGTCTATGGCTACACCTTC | CASSQGTVYGYTF
TRBJ2-7 | many | TRBV12-3/TRBV12-4 | . | TGTGCCAGCAGTTCTACAGGGACCTACGAGCAGTACTTC | CASSSTGTYEQYF
TRBJ1-3 | many | TRBV6-5 | TRBD1 | TGTGCCAGCAGTTACTCTGGGATACAGGGGGCCTCCTCTGGAAACACCATATATTTT | CASSYSGIQGASSGNTIYF
TRBJ2-7 | few | TRBV24-1 | . | TGTGCCACCAGTGGGACGAATCAGAGGCCAAGCTACGAGCAGTACTTC | CATSGTNQRPSYEQYF
TRBJ2-2 | . | TRBV4-1 | . | TGCGCCAGCAGCCCTGCGGGACGCAGTAACACCGGGGAGCTGTTTTTT | CASSPAGRSNTGELFF
TRBJ1-1 | many | TRBV28 | . | TGTGCCAGCAGTTTATCCAGATACACTGAAGCTTTCTTT | CASSLSRYTEAFF
TRBJ2-4 | few | TRBV6-5 | . | TGTGCCAGCAGTTACTTAGGGGTCCAGTACTTC | CASSYLGVQYF
TRBJ2-7 | many | TRBV9 | TRBD1 | TGTGCCAGCAGCACTCAGGGGGCTGACGAGCAGTACTTC | CASSTQGADEQYF
TRBJ2-1 | many | TRBV7-2 | . | TGTGCCAGCAGCCGAATGGGGGGGGCGCGATACAATGAGCAGTTCTTC | CASSRMGGARYNEQFF
TRBJ1-1 | many | TRBV5-1 | TRBD1 | TGCGCCAGCAGCTTATCCGGGACAGGGATGAACACTGAAGCTTTCTTT | CASSLSGTGMNTEAFF
TRBJ2-2 | few | TRBV3-1 | . | TGTGCCAGCAGCCAAGACCCCAGGGATTGGGGGACCGGGGAGCTGTTTTTT | CASSQDPRDWGTGELFF
TRBJ1-3 | many | TRBV18 | . | TGTGCCAGCTCACCCGAACTGACAGCAAACGGAAACACCATATATTTT | CASSPELTANGNTIYF
TRBJ2-1 | . | TRBV10-3 | TRBD2 | TGTGCCATCAGTGAAGCTAGCGGGCGTGAGCAGTTCTTC | CAISEASGREQFF